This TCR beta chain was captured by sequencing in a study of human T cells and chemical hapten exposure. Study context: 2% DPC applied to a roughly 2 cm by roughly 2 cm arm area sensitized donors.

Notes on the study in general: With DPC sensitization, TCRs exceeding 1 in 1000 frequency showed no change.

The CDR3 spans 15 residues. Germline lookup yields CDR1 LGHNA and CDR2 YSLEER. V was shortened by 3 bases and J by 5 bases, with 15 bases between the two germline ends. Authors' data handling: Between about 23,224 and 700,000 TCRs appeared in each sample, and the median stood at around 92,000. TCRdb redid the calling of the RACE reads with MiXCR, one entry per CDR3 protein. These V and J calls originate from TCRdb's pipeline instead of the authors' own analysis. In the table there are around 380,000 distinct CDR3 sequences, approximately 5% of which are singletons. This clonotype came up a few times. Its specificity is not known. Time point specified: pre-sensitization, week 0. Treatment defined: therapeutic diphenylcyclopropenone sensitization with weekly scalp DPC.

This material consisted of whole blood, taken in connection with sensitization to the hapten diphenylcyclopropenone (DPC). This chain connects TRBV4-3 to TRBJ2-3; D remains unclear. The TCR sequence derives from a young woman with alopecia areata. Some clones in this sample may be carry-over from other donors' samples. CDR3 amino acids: CASSQQDGTGDTQYF. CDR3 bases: TGCGCCAGCAGCCAGCAGGACGGAACTGGAGATACGCAGTATTTT.